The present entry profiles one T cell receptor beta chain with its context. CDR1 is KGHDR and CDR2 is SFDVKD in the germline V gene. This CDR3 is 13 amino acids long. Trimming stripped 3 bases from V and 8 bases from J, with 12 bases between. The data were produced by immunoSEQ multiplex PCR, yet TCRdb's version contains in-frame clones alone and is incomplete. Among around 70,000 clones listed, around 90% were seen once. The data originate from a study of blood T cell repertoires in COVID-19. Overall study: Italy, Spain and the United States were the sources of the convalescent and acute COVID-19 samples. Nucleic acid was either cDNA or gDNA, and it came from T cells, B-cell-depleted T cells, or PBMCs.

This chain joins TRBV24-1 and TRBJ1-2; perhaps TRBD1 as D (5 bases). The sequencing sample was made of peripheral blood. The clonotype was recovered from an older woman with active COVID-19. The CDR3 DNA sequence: TGTGCCACCAGTGATCCGTCAGGGATGGGCTACACCTTC. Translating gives CATSDPSGMGYTF.